This is a list of T cell receptor beta chains from one sample in a study of blood T cell repertoires in COVID-19. Assay used: immunoSEQ multiplex PCR; TCRdb lists only in-frame clones, some missing. The sample includes approximately 240,000 clones, 65% to 80% seen only once; the top ten take around 3.6%. Sequences were obtained from peripheral blood. These TCRs come from a middle-aged woman with active or convalescent COVID-19. CDR3s include the opening cysteine and the closing phenylalanine or tryptophan. D genes are given only for firm matches. Some rows mark clone size as missing; the rest say once, few, many or name a class of expanded clone.

j_call v_call clone_size d_call cdr3_nt cdr3_aa
TRBJ1-2 TRBV7-3 - - TGTGCCAGCAGCGTACTCGGGGGGGCTAGTCATGGCTACACCTTC CASSVLGGASHGYTF
TRBJ2-2 TRBV5-1 few TRBD1 TGCGCCAGCAGCTTGATAGGGACAGGGAAGAACACCGGGGAGCTGTTTTTT CASSLIGTGKNTGELFF
TRBJ1-2 TRBV28 - TRBD1 TGTGCCAGCAGTCGCGGGACAGGGGTCGGCTACACCTTC CASSRGTGVGYTF
TRBJ2-5 TRBV7-9 - TRBD1 TGTGCCAGCAGCCAGGGACAGCCGACGCAAGAGACCCAGTACTTC CASSQGQPTQETQYF
TRBJ2-5 TRBV7-9 - TRBD1 TGTGCCAGCAGCTTAGAATCCGGGACAGGGGGCGCGGCCCAGTACTTC CASSLESGTGGAAQYF
TRBJ1-4 TRBV6-1 - - TGTGCCAGCAGTGAACAGGGTGGGAATGAAAAACTGTTTTTT CASSEQGGNEKLFF
TRBJ1-2 TRBV19 - - TGTGCCAGTAGTATCGGAGGGAACGGCTACACCTTC CASSIGGNGYTF
TRBJ1-1 TRBV18 - TRBD1 TGTGCCAGCCCCGGACAGGGGAGTGACACTGAAGCTTTCTTT CASPGQGSDTEAFF
TRBJ2-3 TRBV10-3 - - TGTGCCATCAGGGGGGGATCTAGCACAGATACGCAGTATTTT CAIRGGSSTDTQYF
TRBJ2-5 TRBV11-2 - TRBD2 TGTGCCAGCAGCGCCGGGACTAGCTCTGAGACCCAGTACTTC CASSAGTSSETQYF
TRBJ2-3 TRBV29-1 - - TGCAGCGTTCAGGATTTTGTCGGGTATTTT CSVQDFVGYF
TRBJ1-2 TRBV5-6 - - TGTGCCAGCAGCCGCGGACCAGGGGACTATGGCTACACCTTC CASSRGPGDYGYTF
TRBJ1-1 TRBV11-2 - - TGTGCCAGCAGCACCCCAGAGGGATGGAACACTGAAGCTTTCTTT CASSTPEGWNTEAFF
TRBJ2-2 TRBV7-3 - TRBD2 TGTGCCAGCAGCCCATGGACTAGCGGGGCGGGAACCGGGGAGCTGTTTTTT CASSPWTSGAGTGELFF
TRBJ2-7 TRBV12-3/TRBV12-4 - - TGTGCCAGCAGTCGGGGCTACGAGCAGTACTTC CASSRGYEQYF
TRBJ2-1 TRBV2 - TRBD2 TGTGCCAGCAGTGAAGCTAGCGGGGCCGCCTACAATGAGCAGTTCTTC CASSEASGAAYNEQFF
TRBJ1-6 TRBV6-5 - - TGTGCCAGCAGTTACTCCCGGGGCCCGGGGGATTCACCCCTCCACTTT CASSYSRGPGDSPLHF
TRBJ1-2 TRBV5-6 - - TGTGCCAGCAGCTCTTCCGGGACATACTATGGCTACACCTTC CASSSSGTYYGYTF
TRBJ2-3 TRBV3-1/TRBV3-2 - TRBD1 TGTGCCAGCAGCCAAGATCGAGAGGGGGCGGGCACAGATACGCAGTATTTT CASSQDREGAGTDTQYF
TRBJ1-1 TRBV24-1 few - TGTGCCACCAGTGAATCCGGGAAGCGCACTGAAGCTTTCTTT CATSESGKRTEAFF
TRBJ1-1 TRBV19 - - TGTGCCAGTAGTAGTCCCCCAAGCAAAACTGAAGCTTTCTTT CASSSPPSKTEAFF
TRBJ2-5 TRBV10-1 - - TGCGCCAGCAGTTTGAGAGGTCAGGGGGAGACCCAGTACTTC CASSLRGQGETQYF
TRBJ2-2 TRBV2 - TRBD2 TGTGCCAGCACTCCGGGACTAACGAACACCGGGGAGCTGTTTTTT CASTPGLTNTGELFF
TRBJ1-2 TRBV5-4 - TRBD1 TGTGCCAGCAGCTCTGACAGGGGGCGGGGCTACACCTTC CASSSDRGRGYTF
TRBJ2-3 TRBV7-2 few TRBD2 TGTGCCAGCAGCCTGACCAATAGCGGGGGCGGCACAGATACGCAGTATTTT CASSLTNSGGGTDTQYF
TRBJ1-4 TRBV7-6 - TRBD1 TGTGCCAGCAGCTTAGTGGACAGGGGTGAAAAACTGTTTTTT CASSLVDRGEKLFF
TRBJ2-5 TRBV10-3 - - TGTGCCATCAGCCGACAGAAACAAGAGACCCAGTACTTC CAISRQKQETQYF
TRBJ2-3 TRBV5-1 - TRBD1 TGCGCCAGCAGCTTGGAGGGACAGGGAATCACAGATACGCAGTATTTT CASSLEGQGITDTQYF
TRBJ1-2 TRBV5-1 - - TGCGCCAGCAGCCCCACCCCGGCAGGGCCCGTTACCTATGGCTACACCTTC CASSPTPAGPVTYGYTF
TRBJ1-1 TRBV7-9 - - TGTGCCAGCAGCTTAGTCGTATCGAACACTGAAGCTTTCTTT CASSLVVSNTEAFF
TRBJ2-2 TRBV5-1 - - TGCGCCAGCAGCTTAAGACAGACCACCGGGGAGCTGTTTTTT CASSLRQTTGELFF
TRBJ2-7 TRBV7-9 - TRBD1 TGTGCCAGCAGCCGACAGGGGGCCTACGAGCAGTACTTC CASSRQGAYEQYF
TRBJ1-1 TRBV19 - - TGTGCCAGTAGTATAGGGACAGACCAAGAAGCTTTCTTT CASSIGTDQEAFF
TRBJ1-2 TRBV18 - TRBD1 TGTGCCAGCTCACCGTATGGGACAGGGCAAAACTATGGCTACACCTTC CASSPYGTGQNYGYTF
TRBJ1-2 TRBV14 - - TGTGCCAGCAGCCAAGGGGCGTGGGGCTACACCTTC CASSQGAWGYTF
TRBJ1-5 TRBV25-1 - - TGTGCCAGCAGCCCCCGAGGAATCAGCAATCAGCCCCAGCATTTT CASSPRGISNQPQHF
TRBJ1-6 TRBV5-1 - - TGCGCCAGCAGCTTACTACAGGGAGATAATTCACCCCTCCACTTT CASSLLQGDNSPLHF
TRBJ2-2 TRBV7-8 - - TGTGCCAGCAGCTTAGCTACCCAGGGACTGGGCGCCGGGGAGCTGTTTTTT CASSLATQGLGAGELFF
TRBJ2-7 TRBV28 - - TGTGCCAGCAGTTTGTCCGGGGTTACCTACGAGCAGTACTTC CASSLSGVTYEQYF
TRBJ2-3 TRBV30 - TRBD2 TGTGCCTGGAGTGTACCTAGCGGGGGAGCAGATACGCAGTATTTT CAWSVPSGGADTQYF
TRBJ2-2 TRBV6-1 - - TGTGCCAGCAGTGTTGGACCACAGGGATGGACCGGGGAGCTGTTTTTT CASSVGPQGWTGELFF
TRBJ2-5 TRBV9 - TRBD2 TGTGCCAGCAACTCCGGGACTACGCAAGAGACCCAGTACTTC CASNSGTTQETQYF
TRBJ2-7 TRBV19 few - TGTGCCAAATTAGAGGTACGTCTCTACGAGCAGTACTTC CAKLEVRLYEQYF
TRBJ1-3 TRBV3-1/TRBV3-2 - - TGTGCCAGCAGCCCGCCCTTCGGGACTTATACTGGAAACACCATATATTTT CASSPPFGTYTGNTIYF
TRBJ2-3 TRBV5-6 - - TGTGCCAGCAGCTTGTTCAGTAGCACAGATACGCAGTATTTT CASSLFSSTDTQYF